Following are 5 T cell receptor beta chains from one sample sequenced in a study of cytomegalovirus exposure and HLA in healthy donors. 60 Vbeta and 13 Jbeta primers were used in PCR. Profiled with immunoSEQ multiplex PCR; TCRdb holds only in-frame clones, not every one. This sample carries over 85,000 clones, around 71% of them seen once, and the ten largest clones take 2.1%. The sample taken for sequencing was PBMCs. The receptors derive from a man between 25 and 39 years old in good health and CMV-seronegative.

V and J are TRBV27 and TRBJ1-1; D is possibly TRBD1 (5 bases). Germline CDR1 reads MNHEY; CDR2 reads SMNVEV (reference sequence). Trimming cost V 3 bases and J 6 bases, with 11 bases left between them. The CDR3 runs to 13 residues. As DNA, the CDR3 is TGTGCCAGCAGTTTTGGGGCCCCATCTGAAGCTTTCTTT. Translated: CASSFGAPSEAFF.

V is TRBV19 and J is TRBJ1-4; D is unclear. The CDR3 spans 18 residues. V was trimmed by 8 bases and J by 2 bases, leaving 24 bases between them. Germline CDR1 and CDR2: LNHDA and SQIVND (reference sequence). The CDR3 region has the DNA TGTGCCAGTGCAGACTCCCTGGCCTTTGTTTGGACTAATGAAAAACTGTTTTTT. It encodes CASADSLAFVWTNEKLFF. The full variable domain, in which reference TRBV19 and TRBJ1-4 provide the parts outside the CDR3, is DGGITQSPKYLFRKEGQNVTLSCEQNLNHDAMYWYRQDPGQGLRLIYYSQIVNDFQKGDIAEGYSVSREKKESFPLTVTSAQKNPTAFYLCASADSLAFVWTNEKLFFGSGTQLSVL.

V is TRBV27 and J is TRBJ2-7; the match to TRBD2 covers 8 bases. Trimming took 5 bases from V and 3 from J; bases not matched to a gene: 9. Germline V lookup: CDR1 MNHEY, CDR2 SMNVEV (reference sequence). This CDR3 contains 15 residues. CDR3 nucleotides: TGTGCCAGCAGTCCCCGGGAGGGGGTACACTACGAGCAGTACTTC. It is translated as CASSPREGVHYEQYF.

This clone was counted between two and nine times. The rearrangement uses TRBV27 and TRBJ1-1; weak D call: TRBD1 (5 bases). Trimming shortened V by 11 bases and J by 1 base, and 14 bases separated the two germline ends. This CDR3 spans 13 amino acids. The germline CDR1 and CDR2 sequences are MNHEY and SMNVEV (reference sequence). DNA of the CDR3: TGTGCCGGCGCAGGGCCTTGGAACACTGAAGCTTTCTTT. This translates into CAGAGPWNTEAFF.

This clone was picked up a small number of times. The CDR3 DNA follows: TGTGCCAGCAGCCGTCCGGGAGGCGTTTGGGGCAATCAGCCCCAGCATTTT. Protein product: CASSRPGGVWGNQPQHF. The chain has TRBV7-2 and TRBJ1-5, with D unresolved. Germline CDR1 reads SGHTA; CDR2 reads FQGNSA. V was cut by 5 bases and J by 2 bases, with 19 bases left in between. The CDR3 has 17 residues.